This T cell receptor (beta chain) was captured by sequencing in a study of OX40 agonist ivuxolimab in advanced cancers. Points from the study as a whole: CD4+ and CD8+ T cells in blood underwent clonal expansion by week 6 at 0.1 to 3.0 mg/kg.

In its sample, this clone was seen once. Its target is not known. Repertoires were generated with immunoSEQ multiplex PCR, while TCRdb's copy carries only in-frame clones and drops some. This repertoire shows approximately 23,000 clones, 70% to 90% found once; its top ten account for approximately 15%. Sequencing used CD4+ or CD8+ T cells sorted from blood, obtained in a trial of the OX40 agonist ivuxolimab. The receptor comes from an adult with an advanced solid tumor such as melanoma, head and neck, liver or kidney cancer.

CDR3 amino acids: CASSYMTVWGDGYTF. CDR3 in DNA: TGTGCCAGCAGTTACATGACCGTTTGGGGTGACGGCTACACCTTC. This chain connects TRBV6-6 to TRBJ1-2, with D unclear. Germline V gene lookup returns CDR1 MNHNY and CDR2 SVGAGI (reference sequence). The ends were cut back, 2 bases at V and 8 bases at J, with 18 bases in the middle. The CDR3 covers 15 residues.